A selection of T cell receptor beta chains follows, all from one sample in a study of T-cell memory formation after mild COVID-19. A single record per CDR3 protein comes from TCRdb applying MiXCR to the 5' RACE reads. The sample holds 150,000 to 200,000 distinct CDR3 sequences, roughly 15% seen once. The sample taken for sequencing was PBMCs or a T cell subset sorted from them (not recorded which). The receptors here all came from an adult woman who had mild COVID-19 (a few samples of this study predate the infection). Cell type and time point are not known. CDR3s include the opening cysteine and the closing phenylalanine or tryptophan. A D gene is named only where the DNA matches it firmly. The size entry is marked missing in some rows and otherwise reads once, few, many or a size class.

J gene	D gene	V gene	clone size	CDR3 protein	CDR3 DNA
TRBJ1-1	-	TRBV7-9	-	CASSLSSNTEAFF	TGTGCCAGCAGCTTAAGTTCGAACACTGAAGCTTTCTTT
TRBJ2-5	TRBD2	TRBV4-2	few	CASSPGSSGRIPQETQYF	TGTGCCAGCAGCCCAGGTTCTAGCGGGAGAATCCCCCAGGAGACCCAGTACTTC
TRBJ1-2	TRBD1	TRBV20-1	-	CSALRTGIDYGYTF	TGCAGTGCTCTCAGGACAGGGATCGACTATGGCTACACCTTC
TRBJ2-1	TRBD2	TRBV7-8	-	CASSLATSGGYNEQFF	TGTGCCAGCAGCTTAGCGACTAGCGGGGGATACAATGAGCAGTTCTTC
TRBJ1-3	-	TRBV20-1	-	CSARDYGTYHTIYF	TGCAGTGCTAGAGACTATGGGACCTACCACACCATATATTTT
TRBJ1-2	TRBD1	TRBV19	-	CASSMGTGPTGNYGYTF	TGTGCCAGTAGTATGGGGACAGGCCCCACGGGAAACTATGGCTACACCTTC
TRBJ2-1	TRBD2	TRBV27	-	CASSFGTSGGYNEQFF	TGTGCCAGCAGTTTTGGGACTAGCGGGGGTTACAATGAGCAGTTCTTC
TRBJ2-5	-	TRBV24-1	few	CATSDSRKETQYF	TGTGCCACCAGTGATTCCAGGAAAGAGACCCAGTACTTC
TRBJ2-1	-	TRBV24-1	-	CATSSSGASYNEQFF	TGTGCCACCAGCTCCTCAGGGGCATCATACAATGAGCAGTTCTTC
TRBJ2-4	-	TRBV20-1	-	CSAQAPTVLAKNIQYF	TGCAGTGCTCAGGCCCCGACTGTACTAGCCAAAAACATTCAGTACTTC
TRBJ2-3	-	TRBV7-9	-	CASSLAGRTDTQYF	TGTGCCAGCAGCTTAGCGGGCCGCACAGATACGCAGTATTTT
TRBJ2-2	TRBD1	TRBV5-1	few	CASSLEGATGELFF	TGCGCCAGCAGCTTGGAGGGGGCCACCGGGGAGCTGTTTTTT
TRBJ1-2	-	TRBV12-3/TRBV12-4	few	CASSFGDNYGYTF	TGTGCCAGCAGTTTTGGGGATAACTATGGCTACACCTTC
TRBJ2-2	-	TRBV7-6	-	CASSRLVKDTGELFF	TGTGCCAGCAGCCGTCTAGTAAAGGACACCGGGGAGCTGTTTTTT
TRBJ2-1	-	TRBV5-1	few	CASSLWGVEVYNEQFF	TGCGCCAGCAGCTTGTGGGGAGTAGAAGTTTACAATGAGCAGTTCTTC
TRBJ2-1	-	TRBV29-1	-	CSVVDNEQFF	TGCAGCGTTGTGGACAATGAGCAGTTCTTC
TRBJ2-5	TRBD2	TRBV4-1	many	CASSLLGLASRSYQETQYF	TGCGCCAGCAGCCTCCTGGGACTAGCGAGTAGATCGTACCAAGAGACCCAGTACTTC
TRBJ2-7	-	TRBV4-2	-	CASSQDPDRREQYF	TGTGCCAGCAGCCAAGATCCGGACCGGAGGGAGCAGTACTTC
TRBJ1-3	-	TRBV2	-	CASRRDRSSGNTIYF	TGTGCCAGCAGGAGGGACCGGAGCTCTGGAAACACCATATATTTT
TRBJ1-1	-	TRBV4-1	-	CASSHVGQLLEAFF	TGCGCCAGCAGCCACGTCGGACAGTTGCTGGAAGCTTTCTTT
TRBJ2-3	-	TRBV27	few	CASSLFGADTQYF	TGTGCCAGCAGTTTGTTCGGTGCAGATACGCAGTATTTT
TRBJ2-5	-	TRBV24-1	-	CATSDLLAGETQYF	TGTGCCACCAGTGATTTGCTCGCCGGGGAGACCCAGTACTTC
TRBJ2-7	TRBD1	TRBV18	-	CASSPRDSYAEQYF	TGTGCCAGCTCACCACGGGACAGCTACGCTGAGCAGTACTTC
TRBJ1-3	-	TRBV7-6	few	CASSLELDSSGNTIYF	TGTGCCAGCAGCTTAGAATTGGACAGCTCTGGAAACACCATATATTTT
TRBJ2-7	-	TRBV9	few	CASSPSSSYEQYF	TGTGCCAGCAGCCCTAGCAGCTCCTACGAGCAGTACTTC
TRBJ2-1	-	TRBV2	-	CASKSDNEQFF	TGTGCCAGTAAAAGCGACAATGAGCAGTTCTTC
TRBJ2-2	-	TRBV6-5	-	CASRSRGHLTNTGELFF	TGTGCCAGCAGATCTAGAGGACACCTAACGAACACCGGGGAGCTGTTTTTT
TRBJ2-5	-	TRBV11-1	-	CASSNQETQYF	TGTGCCAGCAGTAACCAAGAGACCCAGTACTTC
TRBJ1-2	-	TRBV2	-	CASSVGLGYTF	TGTGCCAGCAGTGTAGGACTAGGCTACACCTTC
TRBJ2-1	-	TRBV10-2	-	CASRRLAYNEQFF	TGCGCCAGCAGGCGTCTGGCCTACAATGAGCAGTTCTTC
TRBJ2-2	-	TRBV6-5	few	CASSPIPGELFF	TGTGCCAGCAGTCCCATCCCCGGGGAGCTGTTTTTT
TRBJ2-5	-	TRBV2	-	CASRKGQQETQYF	TGTGCCAGCAGGAAAGGACAGCAAGAGACCCAGTACTTC
TRBJ2-7	TRBD1	TRBV11-2	-	CASSLWDRGSYEQYF	TGTGCCAGCAGCCTTTGGGACAGGGGCTCCTACGAGCAGTACTTC
TRBJ1-5	-	TRBV25-1	-	CASSEAVDSNQPQHF	TGTGCCAGCAGTGAAGCTGTAGATAGCAATCAGCCCCAGCATTTT
TRBJ2-1	TRBD2	TRBV7-6	-	CASSPGPFLAGGPTPRYNEQFF	TGTGCCAGCAGCCCGGGCCCATTTCTAGCGGGAGGGCCTACACCCCGATACAATGAGCAGTTCTTC
TRBJ2-3	-	TRBV12-3/TRBV12-4	few	CASSSVLGPTTDTQYF	TGTGCCAGCAGTTCGGTATTGGGGCCTACCACAGATACGCAGTATTTT
TRBJ2-2	-	TRBV7-9	few	CASSGYWGELNTGELFF	TGTGCCAGCAGCGGCTACTGGGGGGAGCTGAACACCGGGGAGCTGTTTTTT
TRBJ1-4	TRBD1	TRBV9	few	CASSVGTGAEKLFF	TGTGCCAGCAGCGTAGGGACAGGGGCGGAAAAACTGTTTTTT
TRBJ1-5	-	TRBV5-1	-	CASSLALNQPQHF	TGCGCCAGCAGCTTGGCACTCAATCAGCCCCAGCATTTT
TRBJ1-1	-	TRBV9	-	CASSVGPGGNTEAFF	TGTGCCAGCAGCGTAGGCCCAGGTGGGAACACTGAAGCTTTCTTT
TRBJ2-6	-	TRBV7-6	few	CASSLAAGSGANVLTF	TGTGCCAGCAGCTTAGCCGCAGGCTCTGGGGCCAACGTCCTGACTTTC
TRBJ2-1	-	TRBV5-1	few	CASSLSLAPNEQFF	TGCGCCAGCAGCTTGAGCCTAGCTCCAAATGAGCAGTTCTTC
TRBJ1-1	-	TRBV12-3/TRBV12-4	-	CASSFLKTEAFF	TGTGCCAGCAGTTTTCTGAAAACTGAAGCTTTCTTT
TRBJ1-6	-	TRBV10-3	few	CAISESPGMGSPLHF	TGTGCCATCAGTGAGTCTCCGGGGATGGGTTCACCCCTCCACTTT
TRBJ2-7	TRBD1	TRBV11-2	many	CASTDRNSEQYF	TGTGCCAGTACGGACAGGAACAGCGAGCAGTACTTC
TRBJ2-5	-	TRBV7-9	-	CASKSGSAGSETQYF	TGTGCCAGCAAATCTGGTAGTGCGGGTTCGGAGACCCAGTACTTC
TRBJ2-7	-	TRBV6-1	-	CASSERGYEQYF	TGTGCCAGCAGTGAAAGGGGTTACGAGCAGTACTTC
TRBJ2-6	TRBD1	TRBV7-2	-	CASSFRQGYRYGANVLTF	TGTGCCAGCAGCTTCCGACAGGGATACCGCTATGGGGCCAACGTCCTGACTTTC
TRBJ1-6	-	TRBV4-3	-	CASSQEGGAGNSPLHF	TGCGCCAGCAGCCAAGAAGGCGGGGCGGGAAATTCACCCCTCCACTTT
TRBJ1-1	-	TRBV13	-	CASSLGTQASGGTEAFF	TGTGCCAGCAGCTTAGGTACCCAAGCGAGTGGGGGCACTGAAGCTTTCTTT
TRBJ2-2	-	TRBV5-1	few	CASSRDMVTGELFF	TGCGCCAGCAGCCGAGACATGGTCACCGGGGAGCTGTTTTTT
TRBJ2-1	TRBD2	TRBV7-2	few	CASSLERLAGNEQFF	TGTGCCAGCAGCTTAGAAAGGCTAGCGGGCAATGAGCAGTTCTTC
TRBJ1-2	TRBD1	TRBV6-6	-	CASSFRQGDYGYTF	TGTGCCAGCAGTTTCAGACAGGGTGACTATGGCTACACCTTC
TRBJ2-7	TRBD2	TRBV12-3/TRBV12-4	many	CASSFLSSGGSYEQYF	TGTGCCAGCAGTTTCCTCTCTAGCGGTGGCTCCTACGAGCAGTACTTC